One sample yielded the 18 T cell receptor beta chains listed below, sequenced in a study of shared clonotypes between healthy human individuals. The assay was immunoSEQ multiplex PCR, and TCRdb's table has in-frame clones only and misses some. The top ten hold around 1.7% of the sample, which has roughly 2.1 million clones, roughly 91% seen once. CD45RO-negative, CCR7-positively selected cells formed the naive CD8 fraction, excluding terminally differentiated effector memory CD45RA+ cells. The source material was naive CD8+ T cells from PBMCs. All receptors come from a man aged 18-30 years in good health. Some clones in this sample may be carry-over from other donors' samples.

This sequence joins TRBV20-1 and TRBJ1-2; D not certain. CDR3 size: 10 residues. With 2 bases removed from V and 8 bases from J, the gap between germline ends came to 6 bases. Germline CDR1 and CDR2: DFQATT and SNEGSKA (reference sequence). CDR3 sequence reads: CSARLGGYTF. CDR3 DNA sequence: TGCAGTGCTAGACTCGGCGGCTACACCTTC.

The rearrangement joins TRBV7-9 to TRBJ1-1, with no clear D. Deletions cut 6 bases from V and 0 bases from J, with 8 bases between. The CDR3 loop spans 13 amino acids. Germline CDR1 SEHNR, CDR2 FQNEAQ (reference sequence). In DNA form, the CDR3 reads TGTGCCAGCAGACAGCGGATGAACACTGAAGCTTTCTTT. Protein: CASRQRMNTEAFF.

The gene calls are TRBV7-9 and TRBJ2-7; TRBD1 matches at 8 bases. V was pared by 2 bases and J by 5 bases, with 8 bases of the junction left unmatched. The CDR3 loop spans 15 amino acids. CDR1 SEHNR and CDR2 FQNEAQ come from the germline V gene (reference sequence). In nucleotides, the CDR3 is TGTGCCAGCAGCTTACTTCGGGACAGGTTGAACGAGCAGTACTTC. Translated, it gives CASSLLRDRLNEQYF. Drawing the rest from reference TRBV7-9 and TRBJ2-7, the complete variable domain is DTGVSQNPRHKITKRGQNVTFRCDPISEHNRLYWYRQTLGQGPEFLTYFQNEAQLEKSRLLSDRFSAERPKGSFSTLEIQRTEQGDSAMYLCASSLLRDRLNEQYFGPGTRLTVT.

V usage is TRBV15 and J usage is TRBJ2-7; D perhaps matches TRBD2 (5 bases). The CDR3 contains 12 residues. Germline-derived CDR1 and CDR2 are LNHNV and YYDKDF (reference sequence). Deletions cut 7 bases from V and 4 bases from J, with 11 bases between. The CDR3 loop is CATKDPGYEQYF. In DNA form, the CDR3 reads TGTGCCACCAAGGACCCGGGGTACGAGCAGTACTTC.

V is TRBV11-2 and J is TRBJ2-1, with D unresolved. Germline V lookup: CDR1 SGHAT, CDR2 FQNNGV. The CDR3 totals 15 residues. The V and J ends lost 4 bases and 2 bases respectively, with 12 bases between them. The CDR3 DNA reads as TGTGCCAGCAGCTCCCTCCGGGCGGCCTACAATGAGCAGTTCTTC. It codes for CASSSLRAAYNEQFF.

The genes are TRBV5-1 and TRBJ1-1; 7 positions agree with TRBD1. There are 15 residues in the CDR3. V lost 2 bases, J lost 1 base, and 5 bases stayed unmatched. Germline CDR1 SGHRS, CDR2 YFSETQ. In nucleotides, the CDR3 is TGCGCCAGCAGCTTACGACAGGGATCGAACACTGAAGCTTTCTTT. This translates into CASSLRQGSNTEAFF. The complete variable domain, with remaining parts taken from reference TRBV5-1 and TRBJ1-1, reads KAGVTQTPRYLIKTRGQQVTLSCSPISGHRSVSWYQQTPGQGLQFLFEYFSETQRNKGNFPGRFSGRQFSNSRSEMNVSTLELGDSALYLCASSLRQGSNTEAFFGQGTRLTVV.

Turning to this clone: Other DNA sequences within the sample encode an identical CDR3. The chain links TRBV18 to TRBJ2-7; D is possibly TRBD1 (5 bases). V dropped 3 bases and J dropped 2 bases, with 8 bases sitting between them. Per germline, CDR1 KGHSH and CDR2 LQKENI. CDR3 length equals 13 residues. This CDR3 reads CASSPGPTYEQYF. The CDR3 DNA sequence: TGTGCCAGCTCACCGGGGCCTACCTACGAGCAGTACTTC. The whole variable domain, remainder taken from reference TRBV18 and TRBJ2-7, is NAGVMQNPRHLVRRRGQEARLRCSPMKGHSHVYWYRQLPEEGLKFMVYLQKENIIDESGMPKERFSAEFPKEGPSILRIQQVVRGDSAAYFCASSPGPTYEQYFGPGTRLTVT.

The V gene is TRBV2, the J gene TRBJ2-7, with D tentatively TRBD1 (6 bases). The CDR3 has 15 residues. Germline V gene data show CDR1 as SNHLY and CDR2 as FYNNEI. The ends were cut back, 5 bases at V and 0 bases at J, with 14 bases in the middle. Written as DNA, the CDR3 is TGTGCCAGCAGTACCCGGGACACCCTCTCCTACGAGCAGTACTTC. It yields the protein CASSTRDTLSYEQYF.

This clone was detected only once. V gene TRBV11-2 combines with J gene TRBJ1-3; a weak D match, TRBD1 (5 bases). CDR1 and CDR2 from the germline V gene are SGHAT and FQNNGV. The CDR3 length is 14 residues. The V gene lost 4 bases and the J gene lost 3 bases, with 10 bases spanning the gap. The CDR3 coding sequence is TGTGCCAGCAGCTATGGGACGAGTGGAAACACCATATATTTT. This sequence encodes CASSYGTSGNTIYF.

J is TRBJ2-1 and V is TRBV29-1; D remains ambiguous. CDR1 and CDR2 (germline): SQVTM, ANQGSEA. This CDR3 spans 12 amino acids. V shed 8 bases and J shed 3 bases, with 11 bases lying between them. CDR3: CSTHHLYNEQFF. For the CDR3, the DNA is TGCAGCACCCACCATCTCTACAATGAGCAGTTCTTC.

The chain is built from TRBV28 and TRBJ2-5; D call uncertain. V lost 4 bases, J lost 4 bases, and 13 bases lay in between. The CDR3 is 14 amino acids. Germline CDR1 is MDHEN and CDR2 is SYDVKM. CDR3 coding DNA: TGTGCCAGCAGTTCCCTAATAGGTGGAGAGACCCAGTACTTC. Translating gives CASSSLIGGETQYF.

This sequence joins TRBV4-2 and TRBJ2-7; 12 bases fit TRBD1. V gave up 4 bases and J gave up 0 bases; unmatched junction bases: 4. The CDR3 consists of 16 residues. Germline CDR1 LGHNA, CDR2 YNFKEQ. CDR3 in DNA: TGTGCCAGCAGCCTATTGGGACAGGGGGCCTCCTACGAGCAGTACTTC. Residues: CASSLLGQGASYEQYF.

This chain connects TRBV27 to TRBJ2-3, with 7 nucleotides matching TRBD2. Germline V CDR1 and CDR2: MNHEY, SMNVEV (reference sequence). The V segment lost 6 bases and the J segment 4 bases; nucleotides outside the gene matches: 10. This CDR3 comprises 15 residues. The CDR3 sequence is CASRSGGSGADTQYF. CDR3 bases: TGTGCCAGCAGATCAGGCGGGAGTGGCGCAGATACGCAGTATTTT.

This chain's CDR3 is CASSLVVRGRGYGYTF. CDR3 in DNA: TGTGCCAGCAGCTTAGTTGTGCGGGGAAGGGGCTATGGCTACACCTTC. The V call is TRBV7-8, the J call TRBJ1-2; a weak D match, TRBD1 (5 bases). Per the germline V gene, CDR1 is SGHVS and CDR2 is FQNEAQ. This CDR3 is 16 amino acids long. The V gene lost 1 base and the J gene lost 4 bases, with 16 bases spanning the gap.

The chain recombines TRBV28 with TRBJ2-2; no clear D gene. Trimming removed 7 bases at V and 6 bases at J, with 6 bases between. The germline V gene encodes CDR1 MDHEN and CDR2 SYDVKM. There are 11 residues in the CDR3. CDR3 sequence: CASIYAGELFF. The DNA for the CDR3 is TGTGCCAGCATCTACGCCGGGGAGCTGTTTTTT.

V and J are TRBV6-1 and TRBJ1-2, with 9 nucleotides matching TRBD1. The germline CDR1 and CDR2 sequences are MNHNS and SASEGT. The CDR3 runs 15 residues. V dropped 2 bases and J dropped 7; count of bases not matched to a gene: 8. The chain's CDR3 is CASSERPGQGIGYTF. The CDR3 DNA reads TGTGCCAGCAGTGAACGTCCTGGACAGGGGATTGGCTACACCTTC.

The V call is TRBV7-3, the J call TRBJ2-1; 7 nucleotides align to TRBD2. The CDR3 is 19 amino acids. CDR1 and CDR2 (germline): SGHTA, FQGTGA. V was clipped by 1 base and J by 0 bases; unmatched bases: 12. CDR3 residues: CASSLKSGGVLGSYNEQFF. CDR3 coding DNA: TGTGCCAGCAGCTTAAAGTCGGGAGGTGTCTTGGGCTCCTACAATGAGCAGTTCTTC. The variable domain in full, completed from reference TRBV7-3 and TRBJ2-1, reads GAGVSQTPSNKVTEKGKYVELRCDPISGHTALYWYRQSLGQGPEFLIYFQGTGAADDSGLPNDRFFAVRPEGSVSTLKIQRTERGDSAVYLCASSLKSGGVLGSYNEQFFGPGTRLTVL.

The CDR3 loop is CASSVGTGRLTEAFF. The CDR3 DNA is TGTGCCAGCAGTGTAGGGACAGGGAGGCTCACTGAAGCTTTCTTT. V and J are TRBV25-1 and TRBJ1-1, with 9 bases identical to TRBD1. This CDR3 contains 15 residues. The germline V gene has CDR1 MGHDK and CDR2 SYGVNS. V was pared by 4 bases and J by 4 bases, with 7 bases of the junction left unmatched. Combining the CDR3 with reference TRBV25-1 and TRBJ1-1 gives the whole variable domain EADIYQTPRYLVIGTGKKITLECSQTMGHDKMYWYQQDPGMELHLIHYSYGVNSTEKGDLSSESTVSRIRTEHFPLTLESARPSHTSQYLCASSVGTGRLTEAFFGQGTRLTVV.